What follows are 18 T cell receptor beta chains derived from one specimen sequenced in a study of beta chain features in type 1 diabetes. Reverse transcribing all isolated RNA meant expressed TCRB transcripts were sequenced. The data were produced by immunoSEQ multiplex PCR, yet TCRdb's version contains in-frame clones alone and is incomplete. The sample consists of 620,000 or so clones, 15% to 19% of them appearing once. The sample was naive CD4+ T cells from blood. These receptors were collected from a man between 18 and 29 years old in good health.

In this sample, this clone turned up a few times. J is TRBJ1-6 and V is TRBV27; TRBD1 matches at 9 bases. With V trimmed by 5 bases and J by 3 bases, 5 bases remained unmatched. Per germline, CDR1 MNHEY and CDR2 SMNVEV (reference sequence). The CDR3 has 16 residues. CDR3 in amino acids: CASSDRGRVYNSPLHF. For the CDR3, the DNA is TGTGCCAGCAGTGACAGGGGGAGAGTCTATAATTCACCCCTCCACTTT.

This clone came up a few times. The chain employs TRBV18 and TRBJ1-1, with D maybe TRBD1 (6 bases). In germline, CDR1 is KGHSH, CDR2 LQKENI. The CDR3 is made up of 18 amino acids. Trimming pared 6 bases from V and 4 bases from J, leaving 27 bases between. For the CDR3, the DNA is TGTGCCAGCTCCACTATACAGGGCCTCAGAAAGCTAGGCACTGAAGCTTTCTTT. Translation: CASSTIQGLRKLGTEAFF.

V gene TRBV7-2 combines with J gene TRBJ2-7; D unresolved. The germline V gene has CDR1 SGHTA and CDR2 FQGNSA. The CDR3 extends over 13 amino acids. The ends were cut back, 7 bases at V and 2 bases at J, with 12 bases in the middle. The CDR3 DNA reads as TGTGCCAGCACCCCGACTCCGACCTACGAGCAGTACTTC. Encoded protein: CASTPTPTYEQYF. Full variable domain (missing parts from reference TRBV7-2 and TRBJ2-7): GAGVSQSPSNKVTEKGKDVELRCDPISGHTALYWYRQSLGQGLEFLIYFQGNSAPDKSGLPSDRFSAERTGGSVSTLTIQRTQQEDSAVYLCASTPTPTYEQYFGPGTRLTVT.

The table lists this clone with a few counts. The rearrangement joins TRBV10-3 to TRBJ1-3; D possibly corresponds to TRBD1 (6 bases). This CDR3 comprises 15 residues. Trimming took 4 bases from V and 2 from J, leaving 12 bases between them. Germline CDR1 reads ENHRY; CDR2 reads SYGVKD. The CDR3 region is CAISGTGMAGNTIYF. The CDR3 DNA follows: TGTGCCATCAGTGGAACAGGGATGGCTGGAAACACCATATATTTT.

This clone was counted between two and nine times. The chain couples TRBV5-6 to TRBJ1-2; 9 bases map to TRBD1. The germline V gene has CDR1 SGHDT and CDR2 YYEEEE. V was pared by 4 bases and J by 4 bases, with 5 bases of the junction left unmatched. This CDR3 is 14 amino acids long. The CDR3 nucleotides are TGTGCCAGCAGCCGACAGGGGGGATTCTATGGCTACACCTTC. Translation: CASSRQGGFYGYTF.

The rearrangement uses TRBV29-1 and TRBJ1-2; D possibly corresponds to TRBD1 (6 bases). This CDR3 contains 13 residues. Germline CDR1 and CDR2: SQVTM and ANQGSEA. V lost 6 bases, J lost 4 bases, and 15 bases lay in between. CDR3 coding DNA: TGCAGCGTCCAACGGACAGCCTTCTATGGCTACACCTTC. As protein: CSVQRTAFYGYTF.

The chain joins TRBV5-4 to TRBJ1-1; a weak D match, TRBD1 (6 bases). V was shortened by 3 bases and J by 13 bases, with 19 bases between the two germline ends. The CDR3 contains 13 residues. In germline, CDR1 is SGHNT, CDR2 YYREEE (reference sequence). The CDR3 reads CASSSTGGQVGFF. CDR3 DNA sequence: TGTGCCAGCAGCTCTACCGGGGGGCAGGTTGGTTTCTTT. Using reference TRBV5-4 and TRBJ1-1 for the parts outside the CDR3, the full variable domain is ETGVTQSPTHLIKTRGQQVTLRCSSQSGHNTVSWYQQALGQGPQFIFQYYREEENGRGNFPPRFSGLQFPNYSSELNVNALELDDSALYLCASSSTGGQVGFFGQGTRLTVV.

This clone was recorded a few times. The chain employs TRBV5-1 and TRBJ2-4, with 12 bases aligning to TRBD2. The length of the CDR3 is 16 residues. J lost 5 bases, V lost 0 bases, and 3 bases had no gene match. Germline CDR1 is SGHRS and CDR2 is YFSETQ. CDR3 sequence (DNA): TGCGCCAGCAGCTTGGAGGCTAGCGGGAGGGAAAACATTCAGTACTTC. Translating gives CASSLEASGRENIQYF.

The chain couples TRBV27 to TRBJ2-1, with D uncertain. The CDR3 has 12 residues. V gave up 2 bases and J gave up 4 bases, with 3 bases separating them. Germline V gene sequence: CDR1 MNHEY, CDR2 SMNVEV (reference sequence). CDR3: CASSLVYNEQFF. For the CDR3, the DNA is TGTGCCAGCAGTTTAGTTTACAATGAGCAGTTCTTC.

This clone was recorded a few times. The CDR3 region has the DNA TGTGCCAGCAGCGTAGGCGGGGACGCAAACAATGAGCAGTTCTTC. Protein: CASSVGGDANNEQFF. The chain uses TRBV9 and TRBJ2-1, with a tentative D call TRBD2 (6 bases). The germline V gene encodes CDR1 SGDLS and CDR2 YYNGEE. V shed 0 bases and J shed 5 bases, with 12 bases lying between them. CDR3 length: 15 amino acids. Together with reference TRBV9 and TRBJ2-1, the CDR3 gives the full variable domain: DSGVTQTPKHLITATGQRVTLRCSPRSGDLSVYWYQQSLDQGLQFLIQYYNGEERAKGNILERFSAQQFPDLHSELNLSSLELGDSALYFCASSVGGDANNEQFFGPGTRLTVL.

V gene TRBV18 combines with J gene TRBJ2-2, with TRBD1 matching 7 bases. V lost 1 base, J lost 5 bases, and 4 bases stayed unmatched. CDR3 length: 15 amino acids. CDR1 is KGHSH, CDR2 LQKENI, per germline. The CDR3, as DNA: TGTGCCAGCTCACCACAGGGGGCTCCTACCGGGGAGCTGTTTTTT. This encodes CASSPQGAPTGELFF.

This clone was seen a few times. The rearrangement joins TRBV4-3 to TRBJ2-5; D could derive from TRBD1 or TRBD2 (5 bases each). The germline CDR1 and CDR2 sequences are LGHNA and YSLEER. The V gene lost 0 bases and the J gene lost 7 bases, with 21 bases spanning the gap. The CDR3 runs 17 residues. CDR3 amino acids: CASSQEERGQGRGTQYF. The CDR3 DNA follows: TGCGCCAGCAGCCAAGAGGAGCGTGGGCAGGGCCGGGGGACCCAGTACTTC.

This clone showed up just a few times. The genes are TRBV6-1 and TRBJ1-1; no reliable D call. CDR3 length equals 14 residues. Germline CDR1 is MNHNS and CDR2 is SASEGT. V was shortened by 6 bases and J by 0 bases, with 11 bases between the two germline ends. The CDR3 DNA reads TGTGCCAGCAGCCTCGGCTCCATGAACACTGAAGCTTTCTTT. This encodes CASSLGSMNTEAFF.

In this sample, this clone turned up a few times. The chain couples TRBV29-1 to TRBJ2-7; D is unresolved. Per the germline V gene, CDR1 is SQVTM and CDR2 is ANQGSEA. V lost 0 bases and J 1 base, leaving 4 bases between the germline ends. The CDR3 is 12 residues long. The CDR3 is CSVEESSYEQYF. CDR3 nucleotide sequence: TGCAGCGTTGAAGAATCGTCCTACGAGCAGTACTTC.

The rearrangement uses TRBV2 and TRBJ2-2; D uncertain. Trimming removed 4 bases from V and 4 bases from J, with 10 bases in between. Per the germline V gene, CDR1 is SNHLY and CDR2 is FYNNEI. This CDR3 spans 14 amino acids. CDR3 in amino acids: CASSVDETTGELFF. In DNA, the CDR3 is TGTGCCAGCAGTGTAGACGAAACCACCGGGGAGCTGTTTTTT.

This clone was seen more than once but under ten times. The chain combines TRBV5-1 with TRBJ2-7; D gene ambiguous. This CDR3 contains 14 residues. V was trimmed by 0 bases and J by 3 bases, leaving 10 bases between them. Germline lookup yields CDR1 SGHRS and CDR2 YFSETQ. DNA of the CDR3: TGCGCCAGCAGCTTGGCGGCAGACGGCTACGAGCAGTACTTC. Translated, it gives CASSLAADGYEQYF. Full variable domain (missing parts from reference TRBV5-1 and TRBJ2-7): KAGVTQTPRYLIKTRGQQVTLSCSPISGHRSVSWYQQTPGQGLQFLFEYFSETQRNKGNFPGRFSGRQFSNSRSEMNVSTLELGDSALYLCASSLAADGYEQYFGPGTRLTVT.

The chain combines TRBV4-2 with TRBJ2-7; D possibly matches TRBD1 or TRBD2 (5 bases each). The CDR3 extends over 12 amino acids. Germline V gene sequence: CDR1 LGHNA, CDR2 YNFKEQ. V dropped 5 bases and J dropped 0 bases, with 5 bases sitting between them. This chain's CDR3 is CASSGTSYEQYF. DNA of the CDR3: TGTGCCAGCAGCGGGACCTCCTACGAGCAGTACTTC.

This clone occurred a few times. The CDR3 DNA reads as TGTGCCAGCAGCTTCAGTAGCGGGAGGGCCATCGGCTACGAGCAGTACTTC. As protein: CASSFSSGRAIGYEQYF. The gene calls are TRBV13 and TRBJ2-7; 11 bases map to TRBD2. Germline CDR1 and CDR2: PRHDT and FYEKMQ (reference sequence). V dropped 3 bases and J dropped 3; count of bases not matched to a gene: 10. The CDR3 contains 17 residues.